The 23 T cell receptor beta chains below come from one sample, sequenced in a study of blood T cell repertoires in COVID-19. Profiled with immunoSEQ multiplex PCR; TCRdb holds only in-frame clones, not every one. The data contain 30,000 to 45,000 clones, about 88% of them singletons. Sequencing was performed on peripheral blood. The receptors originated from a man between 60 and 75 years old with active COVID-19.

The gene calls are TRBV19 and TRBJ2-3, with TRBD2 identical over 9 bases. V trimming: 7 bases; J trimming: 8 bases; junction bases outside the gene matches: 10. Germline CDR1 is LNHDA and CDR2 is SQIVND (reference sequence). The CDR3 has 14 residues. CDR3 amino acids: CASISRGGVGTQYF. The CDR3 region has the DNA TGTGCCAGTATCTCGCGGGGGGGAGTGGGTACGCAGTATTTT.

The chain combines TRBV7-8 with TRBJ1-2; D might be TRBD1 (5 bases). CDR1 is SGHVS and CDR2 is FQNEAQ in the germline V gene. V dropped 5 bases and J dropped 4 bases, with 11 bases sitting between them. The CDR3 runs to 13 residues. The CDR3 nucleotides read TGTGCCAGCAGCCCTTCGACAGCCTATGGCTACACCTTC. It is translated as CASSPSTAYGYTF. The full variable domain, rest sourced from reference TRBV7-8 and TRBJ1-2, is GAGVSQSPRYKVAKRGQDVALRCDPISGHVSLFWYQQALGQGPEFLTYFQNEAQLDKSGLPSDRFFAERPEGSVSTLKIQRTQQEDSAVYLCASSPSTAYGYTFGSGTRLTVV.

J is TRBJ2-1 and V is TRBV12-3 or TRBV12-4, with a tentative D call TRBD2 (5 bases). V was trimmed by 5 bases and J by 15 bases, leaving 20 bases between them. CDR3 size: 13 residues. The CDR3 sequence: CASSRVADLRAFF. The CDR3 DNA reads as TGTGCCAGCAGTCGGGTCGCGGACTTAAGAGCGTTCTTC.

The chain has TRBV7-2 and TRBJ2-4; D might be TRBD1 (5 bases). The CDR3 contains 17 residues. In germline, CDR1 is SGHTA, CDR2 FQGNSA. Deletions cut 0 bases from V and 8 bases from J, with 20 bases between. DNA of the CDR3: TGTGCCAGCAGCTTAGCGGAACAGGCAGTATACACGGACATTCAGTACTTC. It is translated as CASSLAEQAVYTDIQYF.

The rearrangement links TRBV6-5 to TRBJ1-2, with a tentative D call TRBD1 (5 bases). This CDR3 contains 13 residues. Trimming removed 4 bases from V and 8 bases from J, with 14 bases in between. Germline lookup yields CDR1 MNHEY and CDR2 SVGAGI. The chain's CDR3 is CASSLGTRGGYTF. As DNA, the CDR3 is TGTGCCAGCAGTTTAGGGACTCGAGGGGGCTACACCTTC.

The rearrangement joins TRBV6-2 or TRBV6-3 to TRBJ2-1; 7 bases align to TRBD2. Trimming cost V 6 bases and J 9 bases; bases outside gene matches: 8. The germline gives CDR1 MNHEY, CDR2 SVGEGT. The CDR3 loop spans 13 amino acids. The chain's CDR3 is CASSKRGGGEQFF. The CDR3 bases are TGTGCCAGCAGCAAACGCGGGGGAGGTGAGCAGTTCTTC.

J is TRBJ1-1 and V is TRBV27; 9 positions agree with TRBD1. CDR3 size: 12 residues. The germline gives CDR1 MNHEY, CDR2 SMNVEV (reference sequence). V lost 8 bases to trimming and J lost 5 bases; unmatched junction nucleotides: 3. CDR3 sequence (DNA): TGTGCCAGCGGACAGGGGTTAACTGAAGCTTTCTTT. It translates to CASGQGLTEAFF.

The chain uses TRBV4-2 and TRBJ2-3; 14 bases align to TRBD2. V shed 4 bases and J 4 bases; nucleotides not matched to a gene: 10. There are 18 residues in the CDR3. Germline CDR1 LGHNA, CDR2 YNFKEQ. The CDR3 is CASSPRRGTSGSPDTQYF. In nucleotides, the CDR3 is TGTGCCAGCAGCCCCCGGCGGGGGACTAGCGGGAGCCCAGATACGCAGTATTTT.

The rearrangement joins TRBV7-2 to TRBJ2-2, with TRBD1 as a possible D gene (6 bases). Germline V gene lookup returns CDR1 SGHTA and CDR2 FQGNSA. V was cut by 7 bases and J by 6 bases, with 12 bases left in between. This CDR3 has 13 amino acids. The CDR3 protein is CASTNPGAGELFF. In DNA, the CDR3 is TGTGCCAGCACCAACCCAGGGGCCGGGGAGCTGTTTTTT.

This clone has a handful of counts. The chain employs TRBV11-1 and TRBJ2-7, with D perhaps matching TRBD1 (5 bases). The CDR3 is 14 amino acids. Per the germline V gene, CDR1 is SGHAT and CDR2 is FQDESV (reference sequence). With 5 bases removed from V and 0 bases from J, the gap between germline ends came to 11 bases. CDR3 region: CASSPRESSYEQYF. The CDR3 region has the DNA TGTGCCAGCAGCCCCAGGGAAAGCTCCTACGAGCAGTACTTC. The full variable domain, in which reference TRBV11-1 and TRBJ2-7 provide the parts outside the CDR3, is EAEVAQSPRYKITEKSQAVAFWCDPISGHATLYWYRQILGQGPELLVQFQDESVVDDSQLPKDRFSAERLKGVDSTLKIQPAELGDSAMYLCASSPRESSYEQYFGPGTRLTVT.

The chain has TRBV29-1 and TRBJ2-3; the match to TRBD2 covers 7 bases. Germline CDR1 is SQVTM and CDR2 is ANQGSEA. This CDR3 is built from 13 residues. V shed 6 bases and J 3 bases; nucleotides not matched to a gene: 6. The CDR3 nucleotides are TGCAGCGTAGCGGGAAGGGCGACAGATACGCAGTATTTT. Its protein is CSVAGRATDTQYF.

The chain has TRBV6-5 and TRBJ2-7, with D possibly being TRBD1 (6 bases). Germline-derived CDR1 and CDR2 are MNHEY and SVGAGI. Trimming pared 5 bases from V and 2 bases from J, leaving 16 bases between. This CDR3 spans 15 amino acids. CDR3 bases: TGTGCCAGCAGTAAAACCCAGGGGTCGCCCTACGAGCAGTACTTC. This encodes CASSKTQGSPYEQYF.

The table lists this clone with a few counts. The chain carries TRBV28 and TRBJ2-2; 7 positions agree with TRBD1. Germline V gene data show CDR1 as MDHEN and CDR2 as SYDVKM. Unmatched junction bases numbered 4, after V lost 7 bases and J lost 5 bases. The CDR3 sequence is 13 residues long. Written as DNA, the CDR3 is TGTGCCAGCAAAAGGGGGCCAACCGGGGAGCTGTTTTTT. Translation: CASKRGPTGELFF.

This clone occurred once. CDR3 loop: CASSGGSGRGNYGYTF. Here the CDR3 DNA reads TGTGCCAGCAGTGGCGGGTCTGGCAGGGGCAACTATGGCTACACCTTC. This chain links TRBV6-1 with TRBJ1-2, with D perhaps TRBD1 (6 bases). The CDR3 extends over 16 amino acids. The germline V gene has CDR1 MNHNS and CDR2 SASEGT. V was shortened by 4 bases and J by 2 bases, with 17 bases between the two germline ends.

This clone was seen just once. This chain joins TRBV2 and TRBJ2-1; 7 nucleotides match TRBD2. The V and J ends lost 8 bases and 7 bases, in that order; junction bases with no gene match: 11. Per the germline V gene, CDR1 is SNHLY and CDR2 is FYNNEI. The CDR3 contains 14 residues. Here the CDR3 reads CASRGLVVGNEQFF. The CDR3 nucleotides are TGTGCCAGCCGTGGACTAGTGGTCGGGAATGAGCAGTTCTTC. The whole variable domain, remainder taken from reference TRBV2 and TRBJ2-1, is EPEVTQTPSHQVTQMGQEVILRCVPISNHLYFYWYRQILGQKVEFLVSFYNNEISEKSEIFDDQFSVERPDGSNFTLKIRSTKLEDSAMYFCASRGLVVGNEQFFGPGTRLTVL.

The chain uses TRBV18 and TRBJ2-7; D remains ambiguous. Germline loops: CDR1 KGHSH, CDR2 LQKENI. The V end lost 0 bases, the J end lost 0 bases, and 6 bases lay between the germline ends. The CDR3 has 14 amino acids. The CDR3 sequence: CASSPPSLSYEQYF. The CDR3 region has the DNA TGTGCCAGCTCACCACCCTCTCTCTCCTACGAGCAGTACTTC. The full variable domain, with the rest looked up from reference TRBV18 and TRBJ2-7, is NAGVMQNPRHLVRRRGQEARLRCSPMKGHSHVYWYRQLPEEGLKFMVYLQKENIIDESGMPKERFSAEFPKEGPSILRIQQVVRGDSAAYFCASSPPSLSYEQYFGPGTRLTVT.

The V and J genes are TRBV16 and TRBJ2-1, with 7 bases fitting TRBD1. This CDR3 has 11 residues. CDR1 is KGHSY and CDR2 is FQNENV in the germline V gene. The trim removed 0 bases at V and 15 bases at J, leaving 2 bases unmatched. The CDR3 bases are TGTGCCAGCAGCCAATCGAGGGGGCCGTTCTTC. It specifies CASSQSRGPFF.

The V call is TRBV3-1 (or the pseudogene TRBV3-2), the J call TRBJ2-7, with TRBD2 matching 15 bases. There are 16 residues in the CDR3. CDR1 is LGHDT and CDR2 is YNNKEL in the germline V gene (reference sequence). With 0 bases clipped from V and 6 bases from J, the junction kept 3 bases outside the gene matches. CDR3 coding DNA: TGTGCCAGCAGCCAAGATGGACTAGCGGGAGGGGGCGAGCAGTACTTC. Its translation: CASSQDGLAGGGEQYF.

This rearrangement joins TRBV2 to TRBJ2-3; 15 nucleotides agree with TRBD2. Trimming at V came to 9 bases and at J to 4 bases, leaving 11 bases not matched to a gene. Germline V gives CDR1 SNHLY, CDR2 FYNNEI. This CDR3 has 17 residues. This CDR3 reads CASSGTSGRFGADTQYF. For the CDR3, the DNA is TGTGCCAGTTCCGGGACTAGCGGGAGGTTTGGCGCAGATACGCAGTATTTT.

V gene TRBV7-9 combines with J gene TRBJ1-2; TRBD1 is a possible D gene (5 bases). V was shortened by 5 bases and J by 1 base, with 14 bases between the two germline ends. The CDR3 runs 15 residues. Germline V gene lookup returns CDR1 SEHNR and CDR2 FQNEAQ (reference sequence). The CDR3 nucleotides read TGTGCCAGCAGCGTGCTTGACAGAATTAACTATGGCTACACCTTC. This translates into CASSVLDRINYGYTF.

The V and J genes are TRBV7-2 and TRBJ1-5; the match to TRBD1 covers 9 bases. This CDR3 is 14 amino acids long. From germline, CDR1 is SGHTA and CDR2 FQGNSA. The J segment lost 3 bases and the V segment lost 4 bases, leaving 1 base of the junction unmatched. CDR3 loop: CASSWTGANQPQHF. The DNA of the CDR3 is TGTGCCAGCAGCTGGACAGGGGCCAATCAGCCCCAGCATTTT.

The chain is built from TRBV12-3 or TRBV12-4 and TRBJ1-2; tentative D call: TRBD1 (5 bases). There are 13 residues in the CDR3. Trimming removed 1 base from V and 8 bases from J, with 11 bases in between. DNA of the CDR3: TGTGCCAGCAGTTTAGACAGGCTGGTGGGCTACACCTTC. It translates to CASSLDRLVGYTF.

The chain uses TRBV7-8 and TRBJ2-3; 10 bases agree with TRBD2. Trimming removed 1 base from V and 0 bases from J; junction bases left unmatched: 4. The CDR3 spans 17 residues. Germline CDR1 SGHVS, CDR2 FQNEAQ. CDR3 in DNA: TGTGCCAGCAGCTTAGGACCGGGACTAGCGAGCACAGATACGCAGTATTTT. Translating gives CASSLGPGLASTDTQYF.